This T cell receptor (beta chain) was obtained from a study of blood T cell repertoires in COVID-19. Sequencing was performed with immunoSEQ multiplex PCR; in TCRdb, only in-frame clones are kept and a portion is missing. The data hold 150,000 to 200,000 clones, with 65% to 80% observed a single time. Germline lookup yields CDR1 SGDLS and CDR2 YYNGEE. CDR3 length: 14 amino acids. The V and J ends lost 3 bases and 3 bases, in that order; junction bases with no gene match: 3. What was sequenced was PBMCs or T cells enriched from blood (not recorded which). J is TRBJ1-2 and V is TRBV9; 9 bases agree with TRBD1. This TCR derives from a woman aged 50 to 65 with acute COVID-19. This chain's CDR3 is CASSAGDRDYGYTF. The CDR3 nucleotides are TGTGCCAGCAGCGCGGGGGACAGGGACTATGGCTACACCTTC.